The sequence of this T cell receptor (beta chain) was determined in a study of shared clonotypes between healthy human individuals. Background on the study: In total, the donors were a couple of women and a few men aged 18 to 49. A donor's plate count was three for CD4 naive and three for CD4 memory; CD8 naive had two and CD8 memory one. Study results and limitations: In this cohort, only blood was sampled, and tissue repertoires likely differ.

Concerning this clone: Its antigen is not known.

This table comes from immunoSEQ multiplex PCR, and its TCRdb copy is limited to in-frame clones, with some not included. The table includes about 2 million clones, 85% to 95% detected once. CD45RO negativity and positive selection for CCR7 defined naive CD8 cells, a population that excluded terminally differentiated effector memory CD45RA+ cells. Among the donors, all were Caucasian adults who lived in Nashville, Tennessee. The CDR3 has 15 residues. The V end was cut by 5 bases, the J end by 5 bases, with 18 bases between. Germline values: CDR1 SEHNR, CDR2 FQNEAQ (reference sequence). The V and J genes are TRBV7-9 and TRBJ1-2; D unclear. Sequenced: naive CD8+ T cells sorted from blood. The clonotype comes from a man younger than 30 in good health. As DNA, the CDR3 is TGTGCCAGCAGCCCCGGACTCATTTCCCTTTATGGCTACACCTTC. It specifies CASSPGLISLYGYTF.